A single sample gave rise to the 26 T cell receptor beta chains below, sequenced in a study of Tregs in tolerant kidney transplant recipients. Libraries were prepared by immunoSEQ multiplex PCR; TCRdb keeps only in-frame clonotypes and omits some of them. The sample contains 80,000 or so clones, 91% of which appear only once. Recipients received nonmyeloablative bone marrow transplants from related graft donors, with transient mixed chimerism. Sample: CD4+ T cells from blood (PBMCs), taken 24 months after the transplant. These receptors came from a human patient who received a combined kidney and bone marrow transplant. Some T cells may trace back to the graft donor.

This chain uses TRBV5-6 with TRBJ1-5, with D unclear. Germline V gene lookup returns CDR1 SGHDT and CDR2 YYEEEE. This CDR3 region has 14 residues. Trimming removed 4 bases at V and 2 bases at J, with 10 bases between. CDR3 nucleotide sequence: TGTGCCAGCAGCCTTGCGAGGGGCAATCAGCCCCAGCATTTT. This gives the protein CASSLARGNQPQHF.

The genes are TRBV5-4 and TRBJ2-7; possibly TRBD1 for D (6 bases). This CDR3 comprises 13 residues. The germline V and J ends were trimmed by 4 bases and 3 bases, with 11 bases remaining between them. From germline, CDR1 is SGHNT and CDR2 YYREEE (reference sequence). CDR3 protein: CASSHQGYYEQYF. The DNA for the CDR3 is TGTGCCAGCAGCCACCAGGGGTACTACGAGCAGTACTTC.

This clone was found once. The V call is TRBV5-1, the J call TRBJ2-2, with 13 bases aligning to TRBD2. Germline V CDR1 and CDR2: SGHRS, YFSETQ. CDR3 size: 17 residues. V shed 4 bases, J shed 1 base, and the junction held 4 bases outside the gene matches. In nucleotides, the CDR3 is TGCGCCAGCAGCGGGGGACTAGCGGGGCAGAACACCGGGGAGCTGTTTTTT. Translation gives CASSGGLAGQNTGELFF. Using reference TRBV5-1 and TRBJ2-2 for the parts outside the CDR3, the full variable domain is KAGVTQTPRYLIKTRGQQVTLSCSPISGHRSVSWYQQTPGQGLQFLFEYFSETQRNKGNFPGRFSGRQFSNSRSEMNVSTLELGDSALYLCASSGGLAGQNTGELFFGEGSRLTVL.

This rearrangement joins TRBV11-2 to TRBJ2-3, with D tentatively TRBD2 (6 bases). CDR3 length equals 15 residues. Germline V lookup: CDR1 SGHAT, CDR2 FQNNGV. V was cut by 5 bases and J by 0 bases, with 12 bases left in between. The CDR3 here is CASSTAGTSTDTQYF. Here the CDR3 DNA reads TGTGCCAGCAGCACCGCCGGGACTAGCACAGATACGCAGTATTTT.

CDR3 region: CASNERGTWSTGSNSPLHF. The CDR3 nucleotides are TGTGCCAGCAACGAAAGGGGAACATGGTCGACAGGGAGCAATTCACCCCTCCACTTT. V usage is TRBV4-2 and J usage is TRBJ1-6, with 7 bases matching TRBD1. Trimming at V came to 7 bases and at J to 7 bases, leaving 22 bases not matched to a gene. Germline lookup yields CDR1 LGHNA and CDR2 YNFKEQ. The CDR3 runs 19 residues.

The chain links TRBV7-3 to TRBJ2-5; 7 positions agree with TRBD2. V was pared by 1 base and J by 6 bases, with 5 bases of the junction left unmatched. Germline assignment: CDR1 SGHTA and CDR2 FQGTGA. The CDR3 has 14 residues. CDR3 nucleotide sequence: TGTGCCAGCAGCTTAATCGGGGGAGGGCAGACCCAGTACTTC. Its protein is CASSLIGGGQTQYF.

The chain recombines TRBV10-3 with TRBJ1-1, with D tentatively TRBD1 (6 bases). V gave up 6 bases and J gave up 8 bases, with 10 bases separating them. The CDR3 consists of 11 residues. From germline, CDR1 is ENHRY and CDR2 SYGVKD. CDR3 coding DNA: TGTGCCATCAGCCTACAGGGAGAAGCTTTCTTT. Residues: CAISLQGEAFF.

V gene TRBV11-3 combines with J gene TRBJ2-7; D possibly corresponds to TRBD1 (8 bases). Germline V gene sequence: CDR1 SGHNT, CDR2 YENEEA. This CDR3 contains 15 residues. V was clipped by 5 bases and J by 2 bases, with 16 bases between them. CDR3 in DNA: TGTGCCAGCAGCAAACAGGGGGGGGGTCCCTACGAGCAGTACTTC. This encodes CASSKQGGGPYEQYF.

V and J are TRBV5-6 and TRBJ1-1; weak D call: TRBD1 (5 bases). The V end lost 2 bases, the J end lost 0 bases, and 17 bases lay between the germline ends. This CDR3 region has 17 residues. Germline CDR1 is SGHDT and CDR2 is YYEEEE. CDR3 sequence: CASSFSTGGDVNTEAFF. The CDR3 coding sequence is TGTGCCAGCAGCTTTTCGACCGGGGGGGACGTGAACACTGAAGCTTTCTTT.

In this sample, this clone turned up once. V is TRBV7-2 and J is TRBJ2-1; 10 nucleotides agree with TRBD2. V shed 6 bases, J shed 4 bases, and the junction held 9 bases outside the gene matches. Germline V gene sequence: CDR1 SGHTA, CDR2 FQGNSA. The CDR3 has 16 residues. CDR3 protein: CASRSRTSGVYNEQFF. The CDR3 DNA follows: TGTGCCAGCAGATCAAGGACTAGCGGAGTTTACAATGAGCAGTTCTTC.

The chain couples TRBV4-3 to TRBJ2-5, with 7 bases that match TRBD2. Germline V CDR1 and CDR2: LGHNA, YSLEER. With V trimmed by 1 base and J by 5 bases, 13 bases remained unmatched. The CDR3 has 17 residues. The CDR3 DNA is TGCGCCAGCAGCCAAGGTCATCGAGCGGGGACCGGGGAGACCCAGTACTTC. Amino acid sequence: CASSQGHRAGTGETQYF.

The V and J genes are TRBV29-1 and TRBJ2-1; 9 bases fit TRBD2. Trimming at V came to 8 bases and at J to 4 bases, leaving 3 bases not matched to a gene. Germline CDR1 and CDR2: SQVTM and ANQGSEA. There are 12 residues in the CDR3. Here the CDR3 reads CSLTSGYNEQFF. In DNA form, the CDR3 reads TGCAGCCTGACTAGCGGTTACAATGAGCAGTTCTTC.

CDR3 nucleotides: TGTGCCACCAGCAGAGATCTGACCGGGTCGGAGACCCAGTACTTC. Translation: CATSRDLTGSETQYF. V and J are TRBV15 and TRBJ2-5; no clear D gene. Germline V gene sequence: CDR1 LNHNV, CDR2 YYDKDF (reference sequence). The CDR3 contains 15 residues. Trimming removed 0 bases at V and 5 bases at J, with 13 bases between.

Here the CDR3 DNA reads TGTGCCAGCAGTCCTCAGACTAGCCGAACTCTCTACGAGCAGTACTTC. This translates into CASSPQTSRTLYEQYF. J is TRBJ2-7 and V is TRBV27; 7 nucleotides line up with TRBD2. The CDR3 runs 16 residues. V shed 5 bases, J shed 3 bases, and the junction held 13 bases outside the gene matches. CDR1 and CDR2 from the germline V gene are MNHEY and SMNVEV (reference sequence).

The gene calls are TRBV4-1 and TRBJ1-4; 7 nucleotides align to TRBD1. V shed 4 bases, J shed 10 bases, and the junction held 12 bases outside the gene matches. CDR3 size: 15 residues. Germline V gives CDR1 MGHRA, CDR2 YSYEKL. For the CDR3, the DNA is TGCGCCAGCAGCCGGGGTAGGACAGGTGCGGGAAAACTGTTTTTT. Encoded protein: CASSRGRTGAGKLFF.

The chain couples TRBV7-9 to TRBJ1-1; weak D call: TRBD1 (6 bases). The germline V gene has CDR1 SEHNR and CDR2 FQNEAQ (reference sequence). The CDR3 contains 13 residues. The V and J ends lost 5 bases and 2 bases respectively, with 9 bases between them. This chain's CDR3 is CASSATGNTEAFF. The CDR3 DNA is TGTGCCAGCAGCGCGACAGGAAACACTGAAGCTTTCTTT.

V is TRBV7-7 and J is TRBJ2-1; 9 positions match TRBD2. Germline values: CDR1 SSHAT, CDR2 FNYEAQ (reference sequence). Unmatched junction bases numbered 4, after V lost 5 bases and J lost 5 bases. The CDR3 is 14 residues long. The CDR3 protein is CASSPAGGNNEQFF. CDR3 DNA: TGTGCCAGCAGCCCGGCGGGAGGGAACAATGAGCAGTTCTTC. Combining the CDR3 with reference TRBV7-7 and TRBJ2-1 gives the whole variable domain GAGVSQSPRYKVTKRGQDVTLRCDPISSHATLYWYQQALGQGPEFLTYFNYEAQPDKSGLPSDRFSAERPEGSISTLTIQRTEQRDSAMYRCASSPAGGNNEQFFGPGTRLTVL.

This clone was seen only once. Its ends do not fully match the called genes, so a read error is possible. This same CDR3 is encoded by further DNA sequences in the sample. The rearrangement joins TRBV4-1 to TRBJ1-6; D is undetermined. Germline values: CDR1 MGHRA, CDR2 YSYEKL. The length of the CDR3 is 16 residues. The DNA for the CDR3 is TGCGCCAGCAGCCAAGAAGGGAGCTCCTATAATTCCCCCCTCCACTTT. Residues: CASSQEGSSYNSPLHF.

This clone was seen a few times. V and J are TRBV15 and TRBJ2-2, with 9 nucleotides matching TRBD1. The CDR3 spans 15 residues. V lost 4 bases and J lost 8; bases outside the gene matches: 8. Germline CDR1 LNHNV, CDR2 YYDKDF (reference sequence). The CDR3 DNA reads TGTGCCACCAGCACCCTACAGGGGGCTGCAGGGGAGCTGTTTTTT. Its protein product is CATSTLQGAAGELFF.

This clone has only one observation. The chain links TRBV2 to TRBJ1-5; 9 nucleotides match TRBD1. J lost 0 bases, V lost 0 bases, and 18 bases had no gene match. This CDR3 has 22 amino acids. Germline CDR1 SNHLY, CDR2 FYNNEI. DNA for the CDR3: TGTGCCAGCAGTGAAGCGCTTGTTTGGACAGGGGCATCCCCAAATAGCAATCAGCCCCAGCATTTT. Translation gives CASSEALVWTGASPNSNQPQHF.

This chain uses TRBV2 with TRBJ1-2; possible D gene TRBD1, 5 bases. Deletions cut 7 bases from V and 10 bases from J, with 16 bases between. This CDR3 has 12 amino acids. The V gene's germline CDR1 is SNHLY and CDR2 FYNNEI. The CDR3 sequence: CASTQRGSDYTF. CDR3 bases: TGTGCCAGCACCCAACGGGGGTCCGACTACACCTTC.

This chain uses TRBV11-2 with TRBJ2-3; 7 bases match TRBD2. The V segment lost 3 bases and the J segment 5 bases; nucleotides outside the gene matches: 11. The CDR3 has 16 residues. Per germline, CDR1 SGHAT and CDR2 FQNNGV. The CDR3 sequence: CASSLISGREGDTQYF. CDR3 coding DNA: TGTGCCAGCAGCTTGATTAGCGGAAGGGAGGGAGATACGCAGTATTTT.

V and J are TRBV19 and TRBJ1-1; TRBD1 aligns across 7 bases. The CDR3 covers 15 residues. From germline, CDR1 is LNHDA and CDR2 SQIVND (reference sequence). V trimming: 6 bases; J trimming: 1 base; junction bases outside the gene matches: 8. CDR3 amino acids: CASRTGQRQNTEAFF. CDR3 sequence (DNA): TGTGCCAGTAGAACGGGACAGCGTCAGAACACTGAAGCTTTCTTT.

This chain's CDR3 is CASGLVLWDRGGTGELFF. The CDR3 DNA reads as TGTGCTAGTGGTTTGGTACTCTGGGACAGGGGCGGTACCGGGGAGCTGTTTTTT. The chain recombines TRBV12-5 with TRBJ2-2; 10 bases map to TRBD1. The V segment lost 0 bases and the J segment 5 bases; nucleotides outside the gene matches: 9. The CDR3 totals 18 residues. Germline V gives CDR1 LGHNT, CDR2 FRNRAP.

The V call is TRBV6-5, the J call TRBJ1-2; D gene unclear. Germline V gene lookup returns CDR1 MNHEY and CDR2 SVGAGI. Trimming removed 0 bases from V and 0 bases from J, with 5 bases in between. This CDR3 spans 14 amino acids. CDR3 DNA: TGTGCCAGCAGTTACTCCGGGTCTAACTATGGCTACACCTTC. It is translated as CASSYSGSNYGYTF.

The V gene is TRBV10-3, the J gene TRBJ1-4; D is possibly TRBD1 (6 bases). Germline loops: CDR1 ENHRY, CDR2 SYGVKD. Trimming left V 10 bases short and J 7 bases short, with 16 bases between. This CDR3 has 13 amino acids. CDR3 DNA sequence: TGTGCCACCTCACAGGGTTGGGGTGAAAAACTGTTTTTT. It translates to CATSQGWGEKLFF.